This is a list of T cell receptor beta chains from one sample in a study of T cells in tuberculosis. Data came from immunoSEQ multiplex PCR; TCRdb stores just in-frame clones and leaves some out. The sample lists about 54,000 clones, around 90% occurring once. The sequencing sample was made of CD1b-GMM tetramer-negative cells sorted from PBMCs. These TCRs come from an adult woman with latent tuberculosis. The CDR3 runs from the conserved cysteine through the conserved F or W. A D gene is named only where the DNA matches it firmly. Clone sizes are given selectively: once, few, many, or a class where the clone is expanded.

size | D | J | V | DNA | CDR3
NA | NA | TRBJ1-2 | TRBV4-3 | TGCGCCAGCAGCCAAGGTCTGTTTAACTATGGCTACACCTTC | CASSQGLFNYGYTF
once | TRBD2 | TRBJ2-1 | TRBV7-2 | TGTGCCAGCAGCTCGACTAGCGGGAGGCCCAACAATGAGCAGTTCTTC | CASSSTSGRPNNEQFF
NA | NA | TRBJ2-3 | TRBV7-3 | TGTGCCAGCAGCCCTGTGGGAGGTACGCAGTATTTT | CASSPVGGTQYF
NA | TRBD2 | TRBJ2-1 | TRBV7-8 | TGTGCCAGCAGCTCGACGGGGGGGGAGGCCCCCTACAATGAGCAGTTCTTC | CASSSTGGEAPYNEQFF
NA | TRBD1 | TRBJ2-7 | TRBV7-2 | TGTGCCAGCAGCTTAGACGAGACAGGGTTTTACGAGCAGTACTTC | CASSLDETGFYEQYF
NA | TRBD2 | TRBJ2-1 | TRBV10-3 | TGTGCCATCAAGGGGACTAGCGGGACTAAATTACACAATGAGCAGTTCTTC | CAIKGTSGTKLHNEQFF
NA | TRBD1 | TRBJ1-5 | TRBV28 | TGTGCCAGCAGTTTTGAAGGGGGCCGTAGCAATCAGCCCCAGCATTTT | CASSFEGGRSNQPQHF
NA | NA | TRBJ1-1 | TRBV5-6 | TGTGCCAGCAGCTTGACGACAGCTGAAGCTTTCTTT | CASSLTTAEAFF
few | TRBD1 | TRBJ1-1 | TRBV27 | TGTGCCAGCACGCTAAGGGGCGGGACAGCCATGGGGAACACTGAAGCTTTCTTT | CASTLRGGTAMGNTEAFF
NA | TRBD1 | TRBJ2-7 | TRBV27 | TGTGCCAGCAGTTCCCGACAGGGTTCCCAATACGAGCAGTACTTC | CASSSRQGSQYEQYF
NA | TRBD1 | TRBJ1-1 | TRBV5-4 | TGTGCCAGCAGAATTGACAGGGGGGAAGCTTTCTTT | CASRIDRGEAFF
NA | NA | TRBJ2-1 | TRBV27 | TGTGCCAGCAGTTTGAGGTTGTCGATCAATGAGCAGTTCTTC | CASSLRLSINEQFF
few | TRBD1 | TRBJ2-1 | TRBV6-6 | TGTGCCAGCAGTGGACGACAGGGGAGTGGGGATGAGCAGTTCTTC | CASSGRQGSGDEQFF
NA | NA | TRBJ2-3 | TRBV7-3 | TGTGCCAGCAGCTTCGTAGGAGACACGCAGTATTTT | CASSFVGDTQYF
NA | NA | TRBJ2-1 | TRBV21-1 | TGTGCCAGCAGCCCCGCGAGGCGGGTTGCTAACAATGAGCAGTTCTTC | CASSPARRVANNEQFF
NA | NA | TRBJ1-3 | TRBV28 | TGTGCCAGCAGACCAGGGGACGGCTCTGGAAACACCATATATTTT | CASRPGDGSGNTIYF
few | NA | TRBJ2-5 | TRBV4-3 | TGCGCCAGCAGCCGGGAAAGGGGTGGCCAAGAGACCCAGTACTTC | CASSRERGGQETQYF
once | NA | TRBJ2-3 | TRBV6-1 | TGTGCCAGCAGTGTCCCCGGAGGGGGCCCAGATACGCAGTATTTT | CASSVPGGGPDTQYF
NA | TRBD1 | TRBJ2-7 | TRBV19 | TGTGCCAGTAGTATCCGGGACAGGGGGCGCGAGCAGTACTTC | CASSIRDRGREQYF
NA | TRBD2 | TRBJ2-1 | TRBV29-1 | TGCAGCGGATCAACTAGCGGAACTTACAATGAGCAGTTCTTC | CSGSTSGTYNEQFF
NA | NA | TRBJ1-2 | TRBV7-3 | TGTGCCAGCAGCCCCAGGGGAGGGGGAGTCTACGGCTACACCTTC | CASSPRGGGVYGYTF
few | TRBD1 | TRBJ1-2 | TRBV7-2 | TGTGCCAGCAGCCATCGACAGGGATTAGCTAACTATGGCTACACCTTC | CASSHRQGLANYGYTF
few | NA | TRBJ1-5 | TRBV7-2 | TGTGCCAGCAGCATACAGGGTCAGCCCCAGCATTTT | CASSIQGQPQHF
NA | NA | TRBJ2-1 | TRBV9 | TGTGCCAGCAGCGTAGGGCAGGGGTCGGGTAATGAGCAGTTCTTC | CASSVGQGSGNEQFF
NA | TRBD1 | TRBJ2-7 | TRBV5-4 | TGTGCCAGCACCCGGGACAGGACCTCCTACGAGCAGTACTTC | CASTRDRTSYEQYF
NA | NA | TRBJ2-7 | TRBV5-1 | TGCGCCAGCAGCATAACAGCAACCTACGAGCAGTACTTC | CASSITATYEQYF
NA | NA | TRBJ2-7 | TRBV7-2 | TGTGCCAGCAGCTTGGTCAGGGCGGCCGAGCAGTACTTC | CASSLVRAAEQYF
NA | NA | TRBJ2-7 | TRBV19 | TGTGCCAGTAGTATAGGGGCCTTCCCCTACGAGCAGTACTTC | CASSIGAFPYEQYF
once | TRBD2 | TRBJ2-1 | TRBV6-1 | TGTGCCGTACTAGCGGGCCTTTCCCTTGAGCAGTTCTTC | CAVLAGLSLEQFF
NA | NA | TRBJ2-2 | TRBV18 | TGTGCCAGCCGAGTGGACACCGGGGAGCTGTTTTTT | CASRVDTGELFF
NA | TRBD2 | TRBJ2-4 | TRBV4-1 | TGCGCCAGCAGCCCACCGGGACTAGGGTACATTCAGTACTTC | CASSPPGLGYIQYF
NA | TRBD2 | TRBJ2-4 | TRBV4-3 | TGCGCCAGCAGCCAAGATTATGAGCGGGGGGGCCTTCAGTACTTC | CASSQDYERGGLQYF
NA | NA | TRBJ1-2 | TRBV7-6 | TGTGCCAGCAGCCCCTCGGCGGCTTCGGGGATGAACTACACCTTC | CASSPSAASGMNYTF
NA | NA | TRBJ1-5 | TRBV7-2 | TGTGCCAGCAGCTTACAAAAAGGGGTTCAGCCCCAGCATTTT | CASSLQKGVQPQHF
NA | NA | TRBJ1-4 | TRBV6-5 | TGTGCCAGCAGCCAGGGGAATGAAAAACTGTTTTTT | CASSQGNEKLFF
few | TRBD1 | TRBJ2-7 | TRBV18 | TGTGCCAGCTCACCATGGACAGGGGACGAGCAGTACTTC | CASSPWTGDEQYF
once | TRBD1 | TRBJ2-3 | TRBV10-3 | TGTGCCATCAGTGAGTCGACAGGGTCAGATACGCAGTATTTT | CAISESTGSDTQYF
few | TRBD1 | TRBJ1-1 | TRBV19 | TGTGCCAGTAGTAGAGGGGACAGGGCGAACACTGAAGCTTTCTTT | CASSRGDRANTEAFF
once | TRBD1 | TRBJ2-7 | TRBV29-1 | TGCAGCATAGGACAGGGTTTATCCTACGAGCAGTACTTC | CSIGQGLSYEQYF
NA | TRBD1 | TRBJ1-1 | TRBV7-9 | TGTGCCAGCAGCTTGACAGGGGACGGAGCTTTCTTT | CASSLTGDGAFF
NA | TRBD2 | TRBJ2-3 | TRBV4-1 | TGCGCCAGCAGCCACCTAGCGGGGGAGACAGATACGCAGTATTTT | CASSHLAGETDTQYF
NA | NA | TRBJ2-7 | TRBV4-3 | TGCGCCAGCAGCCAAGTCCCAGGGGCCAGCTACGAGCAGTACTTC | CASSQVPGASYEQYF
NA | TRBD2 | TRBJ2-1 | TRBV4-3 | TGCGCCAGCAGCAGACTAGCGGAGGAATGGGCCAATGAGCAGTTCTTC | CASSRLAEEWANEQFF
NA | TRBD2 | TRBJ2-3 | TRBV7-2 | TGTGCCAGCAGCTTAGTTAGCGGGGGAAGAGATACGCAGTATTTT | CASSLVSGGRDTQYF
NA | NA | TRBJ2-7 | TRBV4-1 | TGCGCCAGCAGCCAAGCAGACGGGTACGAGCAGTACTTC | CASSQADGYEQYF
NA | TRBD2 | TRBJ2-1 | TRBV19 | TGTGCCAGTAGTATAGGTAGCGGGGGAAGCTCCTACAATGAGCAGTTCTTC | CASSIGSGGSSYNEQFF
NA | NA | TRBJ2-5 | TRBV5-4 | TGTGCCAGCAGCGTGGACAGTCAAGAGACCCAGTACTTC | CASSVDSQETQYF
NA | TRBD2 | TRBJ2-7 | TRBV18 | TGTGCCAGCTCAACCAGGACTAGCGGGGGGTTCTACGAGCAGTACTTC | CASSTRTSGGFYEQYF
NA | NA | TRBJ1-3 | TRBV4-1 | TGCGCCAGCAGCCAATTGAGCTCTGGAAACACCATATATTTT | CASSQLSSGNTIYF
NA | NA | TRBJ2-1 | TRBV6-1 | TGTGCCAGCAAATTCGGCTCCTACAATGAGCAGTTCTTC | CASKFGSYNEQFF
once | TRBD2 | TRBJ2-7 | TRBV27 | TGTGCCAGCAGTTCCGTTAAGGTAGCGGGATTCTACGAGCAGTACTTC | CASSSVKVAGFYEQYF
NA | NA | TRBJ1-2 | TRBV28 | TGTGCCAGCATTAGGGCAGGGGTTAACTATGGCTACACCTTC | CASIRAGVNYGYTF
once | NA | TRBJ1-2 | TRBV7-9 | TGTGCCAGCAGCTCCACAGGGTACAACTATGGCTACACCTTC | CASSSTGYNYGYTF
NA | NA | TRBJ1-1 | TRBV5-6 | TGTGCCAGCAGCGGCGACAGAGATCTCAACACTGAAGCTTTCTTT | CASSGDRDLNTEAFF
NA | NA | TRBJ2-7 | TRBV7-2 | TGTGCCAGCAGCTTAGCGGGGGGCTCCTACGAGCAGTACTTC | CASSLAGGSYEQYF
NA | NA | TRBJ1-2 | TRBV14 | TGTGCCAGCAGCCATAGCGCCTATGGCTACACCTTC | CASSHSAYGYTF
NA | TRBD1 | TRBJ2-7 | TRBV7-8 | TGTGCCAGCAGCCCGAAGGTGCGGACTGGTGGGACAGACGAGCAGTACTTC | CASSPKVRTGGTDEQYF
NA | NA | TRBJ2-1 | TRBV9 | TGTGCCAGCAGCGTGAGTGTTGGGGGCGAGCAGTTCTTC | CASSVSVGGEQFF
NA | TRBD2 | TRBJ2-5 | TRBV5-1 | TGCGCCAGCAGCCACTCCTGGGAGGGGGAGACCCAGTACTTC | CASSHSWEGETQYF